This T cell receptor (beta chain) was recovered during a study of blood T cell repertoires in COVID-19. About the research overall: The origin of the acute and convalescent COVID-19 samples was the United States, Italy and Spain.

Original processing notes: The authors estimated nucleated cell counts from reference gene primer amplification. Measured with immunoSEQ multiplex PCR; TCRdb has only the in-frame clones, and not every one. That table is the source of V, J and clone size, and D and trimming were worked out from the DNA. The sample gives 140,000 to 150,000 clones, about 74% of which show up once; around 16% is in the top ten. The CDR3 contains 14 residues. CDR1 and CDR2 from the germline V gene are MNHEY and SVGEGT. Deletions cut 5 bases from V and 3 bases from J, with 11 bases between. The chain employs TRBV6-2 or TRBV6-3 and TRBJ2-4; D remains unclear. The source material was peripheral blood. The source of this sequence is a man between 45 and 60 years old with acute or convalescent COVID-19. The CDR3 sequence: CASSPEEGKNIQYF. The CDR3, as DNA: TGTGCCAGCAGTCCCGAGGAAGGCAAAAACATTCAGTACTTC.